The entry below describes one T cell receptor beta chain. Per the original data handling: Quality scores were absent from the junction-only immunoSEQ sequences, so filtering differed. Here immunoSEQ multiplex PCR was the method, and the copy in TCRdb shows in-frame clones only, minus some. V and J calls and clone size are those listed in that table; D and trimming were worked out from the DNA. The sample gives 2 million to 2.5 million clones, 85% to 95% of which show up once; around 0.38% is in the top ten. The data belong to a study of shared clonotypes between healthy human individuals. Researchers partitioned CD4+ cells into CD45RA+ naive and CD45RA-negative memory subsets. Input material: naive CD4+ T cells from PBMCs. Subset denoted: CD45RA+ positively selected. The TCR comes from a young man in good health. Some clones in this sample may be carry-over from other donors' samples.

In nucleotides, the CDR3 is TGTGCCAGCAGCCGGGGACTAGCAGTGAACACCGGGGAGCTGTTTTTT. This translates into CASSRGLAVNTGELFF. The rearrangement links TRBV11-3 to TRBJ2-2; 9 positions agree with TRBD2. CDR1 SGHNT and CDR2 YENEEA come from the germline V gene. J gave up 1 base and V 5 bases, and 5 bases lay outside the gene matches. This CDR3 contains 16 residues.